This TCR beta chain was profiled in a study of T cell responses to AZD1222 COVID-19 vaccine. After removal of 10 bases from V and 8 bases from J, the junction contained 13 bases not matched to a gene. The germline V gene has CDR1 MDHEN and CDR2 SYDVKM. The CDR3 has 13 residues. Study outcomes and limitations: Regions 160-218 and 743-854 held dominance among vaccine-associated CD4 TCRs, which spanned spike. The peak T cell response came first, and repertoires were sampled only after it.

Note on this clone: The antigen is not known.

The method was immunoSEQ multiplex PCR; TCRdb's version includes in-frame clones alone and lacks a portion of them. The table shows around 130,000 clones, with roughly 87% occurring only once. The rearrangement uses TRBV28 and TRBJ1-2; 7 bases are a match to TRBD1. Sequencing was performed on peripheral blood, taken on day 0 of AZD1222 vaccination. This TCR derives from an adult in good health. The CDR3 DNA is TGTGCCACCGGGGACAGCAATCTGAGGGGCTACACCTTC. The encoded protein is CATGDSNLRGYTF.